This T cell receptor beta chain is drawn from a study of glioma-infiltrating T cells. Notes on the study in general: Very few CDR3 sequences were shared between tissue and blood. Signature shared blood CDR3 motifs were enriched in low-divergence and depleted in high-divergence patients. Above-expected tissue-blood divergence occurred in all gliomas, most in low-grade ones.

Amplification of TCR alpha and beta CDR3 regions from RNA used iRepertoire nested multiplex PCR. One entry per CDR3 protein results from TCRdb running MiXCR on the multiplex PCR reads. This table has roughly 350,000 distinct CDR3 sequences, approximately 42% appearing once. Comment on this clonotype: Its antigen remains unidentified. At one boundary the junction diverges from the germline segment, which might be a read error.

The CDR3 length is 14 residues. The germline V gene encodes CDR1 SGHRS and CDR2 YFSETQ. This sequence joins TRBV5-1 and TRBJ2-1; 9 positions agree with TRBD2. The specimen was glioma tissue, nonneoplastic brain tissue, or PBMCs (not recorded which). This sequence was found in a human donor with low-grade glioma or glioblastoma, undergoing nonglioma brain surgery, or in good health (not recorded which). CDR3 region: CASSYPSGDNEQSF. CDR3 nucleotide sequence: TGCGCCAGCAGCTACCCTAGCGGGGACAATGAGCAGTCCTTC.